These T cell receptor beta chains were read from a single sample in a study of beta chain features in type 1 diabetes. Profiling relied on immunoSEQ multiplex PCR, and the TCRdb table lists in-frame clones only, not all of them. The table has 300,000 to 400,000 clones, approximately 8.2% seen once; the top ten hold approximately 0.44%. Sequenced sample: central memory CD4+ T cells from blood. The receptors come from a woman aged 18 to 35 in good health. Each CDR3 is given with its conserved first and last residue. The D gene is left open where the match is weak. The size field is filled for only some rows; it gives once, few, many or a size class.

>TRBJ2-5|NA|NA|15|TRBV28
TGTGCCAGCAGTCCCAATCAAGGGCCCCAAGAGACCCAGTACTTC
CASSPNQGPQETQYF
>TRBJ2-1|NA|NA|13|TRBV19
TGTGCCAGTAGTACAAGACGCAACAATGAGCAGTTCTTC
CASSTRRNNEQFF
>TRBJ1-2|NA|NA|14|TRBV7-9
TGTGCCAGCAGCTTAGGCGGGGGAGTCTATGGCTACACCTTC
CASSLGGGVYGYTF
>TRBJ1-1|NA|many|13|TRBV6-5
TGTGCCAGCAAGAGGGGCAAGGACACTGAAGCTTTCTTT
CASKRGKDTEAFF
>TRBJ2-5|NA|many|13|TRBV2
TGTGCCAGCAGTGGCCAGTCTCGTGAGACCCAGTACTTC
CASSGQSRETQYF
>TRBJ2-5|NA|few|15|TRBV27
TGTGCCAGCAGTTTGGGTGGGAGACGCCAAGAGACCCAGTACTTC
CASSLGGRRQETQYF
>TRBJ2-3|TRBD2|few|12|TRBV29-1
TGCAGCGCATGGGGGGGAGGAGATACGCAGTATTTT
CSAWGGGDTQYF
>TRBJ1-2|NA|few|12|TRBV10-3
TGTGCCATCAGTGAGTCAAGCTATGGCTACACCTTC
CAISESSYGYTF
>TRBJ2-6|NA|few|14|TRBV6-5
TGTGCCAGCAAGGAGGGGTCCGGGGCCAACGTCCTGACTTTC
CASKEGSGANVLTF
>TRBJ2-7|NA|few|12|TRBV28
TGTGCCAGCAGTTTAGTGCGTGTGGAGCAGTACTTC
CASSLVRVEQYF
>TRBJ1-4|NA|few|17|TRBV9
TGTGCCAGCAGCGTAGCAGCTTTTCGGTCCCCCAATGAAAAACTGTTTTTT
CASSVAAFRSPNEKLFF
>TRBJ2-2|NA|few|16|TRBV18
TGTGCCAGCTCACCAGGGGTACCCTCGGACACCGGGGAGCTGTTTTTT
CASSPGVPSDTGELFF
>TRBJ1-5|NA|few|15|TRBV19
TGTGCCAGTAGTATGAGGCCAGACGGCAATCAGCCCCAGCATTTT
CASSMRPDGNQPQHF
>TRBJ2-3|NA|once|10|TRBV6-6
TGTGCCATCCTGGCGGATACGCAGTATTTT
CAILADTQYF
>TRBJ1-1|NA|few|12|TRBV5-6
TGTGCCAGCAGCGCCGGTTTCGTTGAAGCTTTCTTT
CASSAGFVEAFF
>TRBJ2-5|TRBD2|few|15|TRBV5-4
TGTGCCAGCAGCCGAGGGGGGACTAGCCTAGAGACCCAGTACTTC
CASSRGGTSLETQYF
>TRBJ2-3|TRBD2|few|18|TRBV4-1
TGCGCCAGCAGCCAAGATCTAACTACGGGAGGGTACACAGATACGCAGTATTTT
CASSQDLTTGGYTDTQYF
>TRBJ2-7|TRBD2|NA|16|TRBV7-2
TGTGCCAGCAGCTCTGGGGGTTTAGCGGGAGGATTAGAGCAGTACTTC
CASSSGGLAGGLEQYF
>TRBJ2-3|TRBD2|few|16|TRBV28
TGTGCCAGCATCCCTGTAGCGGGAGGGGGGGAATATACGCAGTATTTT
CASIPVAGGGEYTQYF
>TRBJ2-7|NA|few|14|TRBV5-1
TGCGCCAGCAGCTTGGGCGCAGGAGGATACGAGCAGTACTTC
CASSLGAGGYEQYF
>TRBJ2-1|TRBD2|NA|15|TRBV5-4
TGTGCCAGCAGCTTCGGCGGGGGGACCTACAATGAGCAGTTCTTC
CASSFGGGTYNEQFF
>TRBJ1-4|NA|NA|16|TRBV4-1
TGCGCCAGCAGCCAATTTGAAATAGCAACTAATGAAAAACTGTTTTTT
CASSQFEIATNEKLFF
>TRBJ2-1|TRBD1|few|16|TRBV4-1
TGCGCCAGCAGCCAGAATACAGGGGGCTCCTACAATGAGCAGTTCTTC
CASSQNTGGSYNEQFF
>TRBJ2-3|TRBD1|many|16|TRBV15
TGTGCCACCAGCAGTGTACAGGGGGCTGGCACAGATACGCAGTATTTT
CATSSVQGAGTDTQYF
>TRBJ2-1|NA|NA|15|TRBV19
TGTGCCAGTAGTATTGTACTAGCATGGGGCAATGAGCAGTTCTTC
CASSIVLAWGNEQFF
>TRBJ1-5|NA|few|13|TRBV29-1
TGCAGCGCTAAAACAGGGAGTGGCCAGCCCCAGCATTTT
CSAKTGSGQPQHF
>TRBJ2-1|TRBD2|few|14|TRBV5-1
TGCGCCAGCAACCCGGCGGGAGGGGTTAATGAGCAGTTCTTC
CASNPAGGVNEQFF
>TRBJ2-7|NA|NA|14|TRBV23-1
TGCGCCAGCAGTCAATTACTAGGCCTCTACGAGCAGTACTTC
CASSQLLGLYEQYF
>TRBJ2-7|TRBD2|few|14|TRBV6-5
TGTGCCAGCAGGGGAAGCGGGAGCTCCTACGAGCAGTACTTC
CASRGSGSSYEQYF
>TRBJ2-4|NA|NA|15|TRBV29-1
TGCAATATACCCACCCTCAGGGAAGAGGGGAACATTCAGTACTTC
CNIPTLREEGNIQYF
>TRBJ1-2|NA|many|15|TRBV10-3
TGTGCCATCAGTGAGTCGACCGGGGCGGACTATGGCTACACCTTC
CAISESTGADYGYTF
>TRBJ2-5|NA|few|13|TRBV6-5
TGTGCCAGCAGACTGGGGCAGAAAGAGACCCAGTACTTC
CASRLGQKETQYF
>TRBJ2-7|NA|few|13|TRBV5-4
TGTGCCAGCAGCTTGGATACAGGGTACGAGCAGTACTTC
CASSLDTGYEQYF
>TRBJ1-1|NA|few|14|TRBV5-4
TGTGCCAGCAGCTTGGTCGGCAGGAACACTGAAGCTTTCTTT
CASSLVGRNTEAFF
>TRBJ1-5|TRBD1|NA|18|TRBV27
TGTGCCAGCAGTGGGGGGACAGGGAGCGGCGGAGGCAATCAGCCCCAGCATTTT
CASSGGTGSGGGNQPQHF
>TRBJ2-5|TRBD2|many|13|TRBV7-8
TGTGCCACGCGCTTGGGAAGGGAGGGGACCCAGTACTTC
CATRLGREGTQYF
>TRBJ2-5|TRBD1|few|17|TRBV7-2
TGTGCCAGCAGCTTAGTTTCTCCTGGACAGGGAAAAGAGACCCAGTACTTC
CASSLVSPGQGKETQYF
>TRBJ2-7|NA|few|14|TRBV29-1
TGCAGCGTTGGCGGACGGGGGGCCTCGGGCGAGCAGTACTTC
CSVGGRGASGEQYF
>TRBJ1-1|NA|many|14|TRBV11-2
TGTGCCAGCGGATCACAGACCGGGAACACTGAAGCTTTCTTT
CASGSQTGNTEAFF
>TRBJ2-1|NA|NA|13|TRBV6-5
TGTGCCAGCAGTTTACCCGGGACCCTGGGTCTGTTCTTC
CASSLPGTLGLFF
>TRBJ1-2|NA|few|11|TRBV7-6
TGTGCCAGCAGCCCTAACCATGGCTACACCTTC
CASSPNHGYTF
>TRBJ1-2|NA|NA|14|TRBV21-1
TGTGCCAGCAGCGCTATACAGGGGAGGGTTGGCTACACCTTC
CASSAIQGRVGYTF
>TRBJ2-7|NA|few|12|TRBV29-1
TGCAGCGTTGAACTAGCGAGGTACGAGCAGTACTTC
CSVELARYEQYF
>TRBJ2-3|TRBD2|few|15|TRBV6-5
TGTGCCAGCAAGGGGAGGGGTCCTAGCACAGATACGCAGTATTTT
CASKGRGPSTDTQYF
>TRBJ2-5|NA|NA|14|TRBV7-2
TGTGCCAGCAGCTTATCGGGGAGGACAGAGACCCAGTACTTC
CASSLSGRTETQYF
>TRBJ2-5|TRBD1|few|15|TRBV7-3
TGTGCCAGCAGCTCTAAGGGGGACAGGGAAGAGACCCAGTACTTC
CASSSKGDREETQYF
>TRBJ1-5|NA|NA|13|TRBV7-2
TGTGCCAGCAGCTTAGGGGTGAATCAGCCCCAGCATTTT
CASSLGVNQPQHF
>TRBJ2-1|TRBD2|NA|15|TRBV7-2
TGTGCCAGCAGCTCATGGACTAGCGTAGACAATGAGCAGTTCTTC
CASSSWTSVDNEQFF
>TRBJ2-7|NA|few|16|TRBV19
TGTGCCAGTAGTCCCCTCTCGACCTTAAATTCCTACGAGCAGTACTTC
CASSPLSTLNSYEQYF
>TRBJ2-2|NA|NA|15|TRBV7-6
TGTGCCAGCAGCTTAAGACTCTTGAACACCGGGGAGCTGTTTTTT
CASSLRLLNTGELFF